This note documents a single TCR beta chain sequence. Looked up from germline, CDR1 is SGHTA and CDR2 is FQGNSA. This CDR3 comprises 13 residues. V trimming: 6 bases; J trimming: 4 bases; junction bases outside the gene matches: 6. Expressed TCRB transcripts got sequenced, as all isolated RNA was reverse transcribed. Libraries were prepared by immunoSEQ multiplex PCR; TCRdb keeps only in-frame clonotypes and omits some of them. The sample records about 240,000 clones, 27% being singletons. CD45RO/CCR7/CD25/CD127/CD95/CD27 separated CD4+ naive, central memory, regulatory and stem cell-like memory cells by sorting. These data originate in a study of beta chain features in type 1 diabetes.

This sequence was found in a man aged 30 to 39 in good health. Sequencing input: central memory CD4+ T cells from blood. The chain recombines TRBV7-2 with TRBJ2-7, with TRBD2 identical over 7 bases. For the CDR3, the DNA is TGTGCCAGCAGGGCTAGCGGAAAATACGAGCAGTACTTC. This codes for CASRASGKYEQYF.